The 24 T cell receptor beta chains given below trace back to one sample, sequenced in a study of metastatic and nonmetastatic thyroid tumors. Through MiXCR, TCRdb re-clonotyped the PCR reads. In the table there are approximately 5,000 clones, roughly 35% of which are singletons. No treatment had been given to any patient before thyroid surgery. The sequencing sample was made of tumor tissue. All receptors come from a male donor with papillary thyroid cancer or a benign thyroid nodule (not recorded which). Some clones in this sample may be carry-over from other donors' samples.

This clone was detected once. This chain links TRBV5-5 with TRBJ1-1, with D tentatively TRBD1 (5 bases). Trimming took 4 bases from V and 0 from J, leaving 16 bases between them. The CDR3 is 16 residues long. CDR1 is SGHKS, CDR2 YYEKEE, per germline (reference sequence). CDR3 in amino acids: CASSPLWGELNTEAFF. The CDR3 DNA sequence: TGTGCCAGCAGCCCGTTATGGGGGGAACTGAACACTGAAGCTTTCTTT.

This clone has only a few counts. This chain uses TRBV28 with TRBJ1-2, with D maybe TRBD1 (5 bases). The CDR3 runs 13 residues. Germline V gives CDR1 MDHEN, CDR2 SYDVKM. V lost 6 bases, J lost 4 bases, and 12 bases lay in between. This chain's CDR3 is CASRPWGGYGYTF. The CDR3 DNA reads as TGTGCCAGCAGGCCATGGGGCGGCTATGGCTACACCTTC.

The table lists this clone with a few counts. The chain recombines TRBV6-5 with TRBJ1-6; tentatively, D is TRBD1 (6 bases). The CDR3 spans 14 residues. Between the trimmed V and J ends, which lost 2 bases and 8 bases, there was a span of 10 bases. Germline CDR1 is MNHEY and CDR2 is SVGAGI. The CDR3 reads CASSYGGPHSPLHF. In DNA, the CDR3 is TGTGCCAGCAGTTACGGGGGCCCCCATTCACCCCTCCACTTT.

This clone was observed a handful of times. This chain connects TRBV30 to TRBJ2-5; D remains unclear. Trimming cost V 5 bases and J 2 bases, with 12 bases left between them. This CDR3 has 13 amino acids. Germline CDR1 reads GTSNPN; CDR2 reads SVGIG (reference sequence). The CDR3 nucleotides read TGTGCCTGGTCCCCGGCCCCTCAAGAGACCCAGTACTTC. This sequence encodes CAWSPAPQETQYF. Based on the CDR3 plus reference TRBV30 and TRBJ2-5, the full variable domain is SQTIHQWPATLVQPVGSPLSLECTVEGTSNPNLYWYRQAAGRGLQLLFYSVGIGQISSEVPQNLSASRPQDRQFILSSKKLLLSDSGFYLCAWSPAPQETQYFGPGTRLLVL.

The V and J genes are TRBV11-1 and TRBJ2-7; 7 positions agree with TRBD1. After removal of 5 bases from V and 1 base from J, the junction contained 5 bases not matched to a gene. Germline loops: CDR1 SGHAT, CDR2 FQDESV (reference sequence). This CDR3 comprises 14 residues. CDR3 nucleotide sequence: TGTGCCAGCAGCCACCGGGACAGATCCTACGAGCAGTACTTC. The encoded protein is CASSHRDRSYEQYF.

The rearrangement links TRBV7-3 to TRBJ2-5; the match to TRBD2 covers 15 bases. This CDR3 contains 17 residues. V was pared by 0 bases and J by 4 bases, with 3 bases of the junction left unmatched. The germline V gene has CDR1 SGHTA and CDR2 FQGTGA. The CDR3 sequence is CASSLTGTSGGRETQYF. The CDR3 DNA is TGTGCCAGCAGCTTAACCGGGACTAGCGGGGGGCGAGAGACCCAGTACTTC. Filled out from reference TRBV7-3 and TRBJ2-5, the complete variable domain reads GAGVSQTPSNKVTEKGKYVELRCDPISGHTALYWYRQSLGQGPEFLIYFQGTGAADDSGLPNDRFFAVRPEGSVSTLKIQRTERGDSAVYLCASSLTGTSGGRETQYFGPGTRLLVL.

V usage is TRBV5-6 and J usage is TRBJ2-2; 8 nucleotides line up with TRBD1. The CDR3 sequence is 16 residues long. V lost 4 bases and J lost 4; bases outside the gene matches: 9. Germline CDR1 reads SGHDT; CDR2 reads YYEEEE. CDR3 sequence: CASSKLGQGVTGELFF. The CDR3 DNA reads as TGTGCCAGCAGCAAACTCGGACAGGGTGTCACCGGGGAGCTGTTTTTT.

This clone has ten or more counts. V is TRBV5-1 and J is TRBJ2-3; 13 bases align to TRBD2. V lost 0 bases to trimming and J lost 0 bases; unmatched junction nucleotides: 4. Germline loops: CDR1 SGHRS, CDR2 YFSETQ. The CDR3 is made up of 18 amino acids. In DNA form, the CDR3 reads TGCGCCAGCAGCTTGGGGCGACTAGCGGGGGGAAGCACAGATACGCAGTATTTT. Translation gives CASSLGRLAGGSTDTQYF.

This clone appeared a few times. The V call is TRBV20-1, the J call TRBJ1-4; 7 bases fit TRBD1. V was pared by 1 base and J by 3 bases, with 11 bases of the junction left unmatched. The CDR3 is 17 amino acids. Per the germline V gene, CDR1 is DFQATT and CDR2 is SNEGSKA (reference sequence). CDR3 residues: CSARVVTGTWANEKLFF. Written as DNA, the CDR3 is TGCAGTGCTAGAGTTGTGACAGGGACATGGGCTAATGAAAAACTGTTTTTT.

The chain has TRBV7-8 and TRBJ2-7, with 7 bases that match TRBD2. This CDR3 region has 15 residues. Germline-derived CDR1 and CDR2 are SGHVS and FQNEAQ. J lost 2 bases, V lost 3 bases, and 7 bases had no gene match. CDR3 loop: CASSFGVAGPYEQYF. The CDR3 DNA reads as TGTGCCAGCAGCTTTGGCGTAGCGGGTCCCTACGAGCAGTACTTC.

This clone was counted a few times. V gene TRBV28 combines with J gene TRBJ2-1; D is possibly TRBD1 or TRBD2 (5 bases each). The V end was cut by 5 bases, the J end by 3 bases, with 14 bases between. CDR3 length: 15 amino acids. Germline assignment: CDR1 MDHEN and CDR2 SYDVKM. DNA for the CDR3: TGTGCCAGCAGTAAGGGGCCTCGGGACTACAATGAGCAGTTCTTC. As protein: CASSKGPRDYNEQFF.

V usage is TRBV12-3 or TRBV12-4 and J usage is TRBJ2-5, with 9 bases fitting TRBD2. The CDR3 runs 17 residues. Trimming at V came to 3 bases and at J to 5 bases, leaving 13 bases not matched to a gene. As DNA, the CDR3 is TGTGCCAGCAGTTTCAGCGGGAGGTGGCCAGGAGGGGAGACCCAGTACTTC. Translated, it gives CASSFSGRWPGGETQYF.

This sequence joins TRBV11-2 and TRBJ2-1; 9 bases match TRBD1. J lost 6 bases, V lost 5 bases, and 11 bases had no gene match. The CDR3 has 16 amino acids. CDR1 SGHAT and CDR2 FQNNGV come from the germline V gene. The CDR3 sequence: CASSLQVTDRGNEQFF. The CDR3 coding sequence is TGTGCCAGCAGCCTCCAGGTTACGGACAGGGGCAATGAGCAGTTCTTC.

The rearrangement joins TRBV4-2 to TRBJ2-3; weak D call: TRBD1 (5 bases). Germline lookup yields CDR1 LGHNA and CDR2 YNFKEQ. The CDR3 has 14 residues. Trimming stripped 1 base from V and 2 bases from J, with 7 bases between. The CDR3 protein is CASSQGQNTDTQYF. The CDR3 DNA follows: TGTGCCAGCAGCCAAGGACAGAACACAGATACGCAGTATTTT.

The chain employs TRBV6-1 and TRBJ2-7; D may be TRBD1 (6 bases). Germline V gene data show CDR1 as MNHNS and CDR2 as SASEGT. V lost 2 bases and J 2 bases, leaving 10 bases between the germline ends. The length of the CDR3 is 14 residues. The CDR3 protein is CASSEQDSAYEQYF. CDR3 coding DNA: TGTGCCAGCAGTGAACAGGACAGCGCCTACGAGCAGTACTTC.

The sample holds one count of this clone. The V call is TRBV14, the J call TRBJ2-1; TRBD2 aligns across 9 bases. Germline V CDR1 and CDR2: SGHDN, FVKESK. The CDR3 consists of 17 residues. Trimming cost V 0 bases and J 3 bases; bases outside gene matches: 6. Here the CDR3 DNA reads TGTGCCAGCAGCCAAGAAGGTAGCGGGAGCCTCTACAATGAGCAGTTCTTC. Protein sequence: CASSQEGSGSLYNEQFF.

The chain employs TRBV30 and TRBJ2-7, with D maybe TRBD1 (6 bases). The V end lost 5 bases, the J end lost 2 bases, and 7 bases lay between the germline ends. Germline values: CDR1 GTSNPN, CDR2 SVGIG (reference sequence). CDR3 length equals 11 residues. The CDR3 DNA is TGTGCCTGGGGGGGCCCCTACGAGCAGTACTTC. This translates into CAWGGPYEQYF.

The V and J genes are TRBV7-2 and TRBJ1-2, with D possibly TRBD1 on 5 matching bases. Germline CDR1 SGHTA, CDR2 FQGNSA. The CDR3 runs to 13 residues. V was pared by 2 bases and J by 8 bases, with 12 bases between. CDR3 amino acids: CASSLRGVDGYTF. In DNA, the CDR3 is TGTGCCAGCAGCTTAAGAGGGGTTGACGGCTACACCTTC.

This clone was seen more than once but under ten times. This CDR3 is CASSLVADTGELFF. The CDR3 DNA sequence: TGTGCCAGCAGCTTGGTGGCAGACACCGGGGAGCTGTTTTTT. This rearrangement joins TRBV5-8 to TRBJ2-2; the D is unclear. Germline V gives CDR1 SGHTS, CDR2 YDEGEE. The CDR3 runs to 14 residues. V lost 0 bases and J lost 3, with 6 bases in between.

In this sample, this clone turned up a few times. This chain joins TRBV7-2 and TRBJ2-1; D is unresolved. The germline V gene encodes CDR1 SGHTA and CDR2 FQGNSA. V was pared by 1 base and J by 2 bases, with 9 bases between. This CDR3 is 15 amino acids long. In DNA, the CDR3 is TGTGCCAGCAGCTTAGAACGAGGTGCCTACAATGAGCAGTTCTTC. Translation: CASSLERGAYNEQFF.

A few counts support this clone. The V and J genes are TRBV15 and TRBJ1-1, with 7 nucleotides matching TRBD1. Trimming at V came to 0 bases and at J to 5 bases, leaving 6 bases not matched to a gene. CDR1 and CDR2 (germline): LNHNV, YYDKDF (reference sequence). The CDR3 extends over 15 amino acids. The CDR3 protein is CATSRDRTGRTEAFF. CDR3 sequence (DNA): TGTGCCACCAGCAGAGATCGGACAGGACGGACTGAAGCTTTCTTT.

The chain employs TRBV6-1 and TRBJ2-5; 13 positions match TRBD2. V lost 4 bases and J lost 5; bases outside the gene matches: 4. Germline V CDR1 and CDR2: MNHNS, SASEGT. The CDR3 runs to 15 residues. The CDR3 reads CASSGGTSGTETQYF. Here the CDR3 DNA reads TGTGCCAGCAGTGGGGGGACTAGCGGGACGGAGACCCAGTACTTC.

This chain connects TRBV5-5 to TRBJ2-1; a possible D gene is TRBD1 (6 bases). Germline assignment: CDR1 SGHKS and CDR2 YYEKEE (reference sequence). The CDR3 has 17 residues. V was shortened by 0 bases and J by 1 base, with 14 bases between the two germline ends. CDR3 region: CASSLGGRPVSYNEQFF. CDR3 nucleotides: TGTGCCAGCAGCTTGGGGGGGCGCCCTGTGTCCTACAATGAGCAGTTCTTC.

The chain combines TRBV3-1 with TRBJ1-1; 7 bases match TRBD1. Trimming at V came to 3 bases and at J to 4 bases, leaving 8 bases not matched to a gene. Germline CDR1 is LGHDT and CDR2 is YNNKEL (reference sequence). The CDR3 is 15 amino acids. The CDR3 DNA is TGTGCCAGCAGCCATTTTAAGGGGGCGGGCACTGAAGCTTTCTTT. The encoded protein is CASSHFKGAGTEAFF.